A selection of T cell receptor beta chains follows, all from one sample in a study of CD8 T cells in ankylosing spondylitis. TCRdb re-analysed the 5' RACE reads in MiXCR, keeping a single row per CDR3 protein. In the table there are fewer than 450,000 distinct CDR3 sequences, 15% to 20% of which are singletons. The sample consisted of blood, either unsorted or a sorted T cell fraction (not recorded which). The receptor set was obtained from a male donor with ankylosing spondylitis. Both conserved end residues are part of each CDR3. Each record gives: CDR3 protein, CDR3 DNA, J gene, clone size, D gene, V gene. A D gene is named only where the DNA matches it firmly. Some rows have no size entry. The others give once, few or many, or a class for an expanded clone.

CDR3: CSARYRILSSYEQYF
DNA: TGCAGTGCTAGATATCGGATACTCAGCTCCTACGAGCAGTACTTC
J: TRBJ2-7
size: many
D: NA
V: TRBV20-1

CDR3: CAWYPRGAGETQYF
DNA: TGTGCCTGGTACCCAAGGGGGGCCGGGGAGACCCAGTACTTC
J: TRBJ2-5
size: NA
D: NA
V: TRBV30

CDR3: CASSSPSGRAHNEQFF
DNA: TGTGCCAGCTCATCGCCTAGCGGGAGGGCCCACAATGAGCAGTTCTTC
J: TRBJ2-1
size: once
D: TRBD2
V: TRBV18

CDR3: CATGTGGNRANVLTF
DNA: TGTGCCACCGGGACAGGGGGCAACAGGGCCAACGTCCTGACTTTC
J: TRBJ2-6
size: many
D: TRBD1
V: TRBV24-1

CDR3: CASRLGTSGRYEQYF
DNA: TGTGCCAGCAGGCTCGGGACTAGCGGGCGCTACGAGCAGTACTTC
J: TRBJ2-7
size: few
D: TRBD2
V: TRBV28

CDR3: CASSQVRTSGMKGNTDTQYF
DNA: TGTGCCAGCAGCCAAGTCCGGACTAGCGGGATGAAGGGGAACACAGATACGCAGTATTTT
J: TRBJ2-3
size: NA
D: TRBD2
V: TRBV4-2

CDR3: CASNIQGAVTEAFF
DNA: TGTGCCAGCAATATACAGGGGGCTGTCACTGAAGCTTTCTTT
J: TRBJ1-1
size: NA
D: TRBD1
V: TRBV6-1

CDR3: CSARSGTGRLGYTF
DNA: TGCAGTGCTAGAAGCGGGACAGGGCGTTTAGGCTACACCTTC
J: TRBJ1-2
size: NA
D: TRBD1
V: TRBV20-1

CDR3: CASSDRLGTSSETQYF
DNA: TGTGCCAGCAGCGACCGCCTTGGGACTAGCTCAGAGACCCAGTACTTC
J: TRBJ2-5
size: many
D: TRBD2
V: TRBV7-9

CDR3: CASSQGQLVEKLFF
DNA: TGTGCCAGCAGCCAAGGGCAGTTGGTTGAAAAACTGTTTTTT
J: TRBJ1-4
size: many
D: NA
V: TRBV3-1

CDR3: CASSYDRTINYGYTF
DNA: TGTGCCAGCAGTTACGACAGGACCATCAACTATGGCTACACCTTC
J: TRBJ1-2
size: NA
D: NA
V: TRBV6-2/TRBV6-3

CDR3: CASSTRAVGNTIYF
DNA: TGTGCCAGCAGCACCCGTGCGGTTGGAAACACCATATATTTT
J: TRBJ1-3
size: few
D: NA
V: TRBV7-9

CDR3: CASSSQGVGTEAFF
DNA: TGTGCCAGCAGTTCCCAGGGGGTCGGCACTGAAGCTTTCTTT
J: TRBJ1-1
size: few
D: TRBD1
V: TRBV6-5

CDR3: CASSEFGGNSPLHF
DNA: TGTGCCAGCAGTGAATTTGGGGGTAATTCACCCCTCCACTTT
J: TRBJ1-6
size: few
D: NA
V: TRBV25-1

CDR3: CASSQGTGFREQYF
DNA: TGTGCCAGCAGCCAAGGGACAGGGTTCCGCGAGCAGTACTTC
J: TRBJ2-7
size: NA
D: TRBD1
V: TRBV3-1

CDR3: CASSLVASSPLHF
DNA: TGTGCCAGCAGTTTAGTCGCAAGTTCACCCCTCCACTTT
J: TRBJ1-6
size: many
D: NA
V: TRBV12-3/TRBV12-4

CDR3: CASSLRLAGYQETQYF
DNA: TGTGCCAGCAGCCTACGACTAGCGGGGTACCAAGAGACCCAGTACTTC
J: TRBJ2-5
size: few
D: TRBD2
V: TRBV7-2

CDR3: CASSPSAAGEQYF
DNA: TGTGCCAGCAGTCCCTCGGCCGCGGGGGAGCAGTACTTC
J: TRBJ2-7
size: NA
D: NA
V: TRBV3-1

CDR3: CASKREWGNEQFF
DNA: TGTGCCAGCAAAAGGGAGTGGGGCAATGAGCAGTTCTTC
J: TRBJ2-1
size: NA
D: NA
V: TRBV6-1

CDR3: CASTLAGTGGLLLGANVLTF
DNA: TGTGCCAGTACCTTAGCCGGGACAGGGGGCCTACTCCTAGGGGCCAACGTCCTGACTTTC
J: TRBJ2-6
size: few
D: TRBD1
V: TRBV11-1

CDR3: CASSSGSQETQYF
DNA: TGTGCCAGCTCCTCTGGGTCTCAAGAGACCCAGTACTTC
J: TRBJ2-5
size: NA
D: NA
V: TRBV7-2

CDR3: CASSLVQSYNEQFF
DNA: TGTGCCAGCAGCTTAGTTCAAAGTTACAATGAGCAGTTCTTC
J: TRBJ2-1
size: few
D: NA
V: TRBV7-9

CDR3: CASSIGQASSYEQYF
DNA: TGTGCCAGCAGTATAGGACAGGCGAGCTCCTACGAGCAGTACTTC
J: TRBJ2-7
size: NA
D: TRBD1
V: TRBV12-3/TRBV12-4

CDR3: CASSLFAADTQYF
DNA: TGTGCCAGCAGCTTATTCGCGGCGGATACGCAGTATTTT
J: TRBJ2-3
size: few
D: NA
V: TRBV7-3

CDR3: CASSLGRTLDGELFF
DNA: TGTGCCAGCAGCTTAGGGAGGACTCTGGACGGGGAGCTGTTTTTT
J: TRBJ2-2
size: many
D: NA
V: TRBV7-2

CDR3: CASSDRVTVNTEAFF
DNA: TGCGCCAGCAGCGACAGGGTAACCGTGAACACTGAAGCTTTCTTT
J: TRBJ1-1
size: many
D: TRBD1
V: TRBV5-1

CDR3: CASSLLHGEQYF
DNA: TGTGCCAGCAGTTTACTCCACGGGGAGCAGTACTTC
J: TRBJ2-7
size: few
D: NA
V: TRBV28

CDR3: CASSARDLYAGELFF
DNA: TGTGCCAGTAGTGCAAGGGACCTCTATGCCGGGGAGCTGTTTTTT
J: TRBJ2-2
size: NA
D: NA
V: TRBV19

CDR3: CASSYRDRRYEQYF
DNA: TGTGCCAGCAGTTACCGGGACAGAAGATACGAGCAGTACTTC
J: TRBJ2-7
size: few
D: TRBD1
V: TRBV6-5

CDR3: CASSKATGFLRWTDTQYF
DNA: TGTGCCAGCAGCAAAGCTACAGGGTTTTTGAGGTGGACAGATACGCAGTATTTT
J: TRBJ2-3
size: NA
D: NA
V: TRBV21-1

CDR3: CAWSVFIGNTIYF
DNA: TGTGCCTGGAGTGTCTTCATTGGAAACACCATATATTTT
J: TRBJ1-3
size: once
D: NA
V: TRBV30

CDR3: CASSGRLFSTENEQFF
DNA: TGTGCCAGCAGTGGGAGGTTGTTTAGCACGGAGAATGAGCAGTTCTTC
J: TRBJ2-1
size: few
D: NA
V: TRBV12-3/TRBV12-4

CDR3: CASSLGGRANEQFF
DNA: TGTGCCAGCAGCTTAGGCGGGAGGGCCAATGAGCAGTTCTTC
J: TRBJ2-1
size: many
D: TRBD2
V: TRBV13

CDR3: CASSSNLAGVGTDTQYF
DNA: TGTGCCAGCAGTTCAAATCTAGCGGGAGTAGGCACAGATACGCAGTATTTT
J: TRBJ2-3
size: few
D: TRBD2
V: TRBV12-3/TRBV12-4

CDR3: CASGLVTGTTSHNEQFF
DNA: TGTGCTAGTGGTTTGGTGACCGGGACCACTTCACATAATGAGCAGTTCTTC
J: TRBJ2-1
size: few
D: NA
V: TRBV12-5

CDR3: CASSPGLVVSYEQYF
DNA: TGTGCCAGCAGCCCCGGACTCGTAGTTTCCTACGAGCAGTACTTC
J: TRBJ2-7
size: few
D: NA
V: TRBV6-1

CDR3: CASSLGTLSLTDTQYF
DNA: TGTGCCAGCAGTCTCGGGACCCTCTCTTTGACAGATACGCAGTATTTT
J: TRBJ2-3
size: NA
D: NA
V: TRBV28

CDR3: CSTRRGGPNEKLFF
DNA: TGCAGTACCAGACGGGGTGGACCTAATGAAAAACTGTTTTTT
J: TRBJ1-4
size: few
D: NA
V: TRBV20-1

CDR3: CASKPGQGLSYEQYF
DNA: TGTGCCAGCAAACCGGGACAGGGGCTCTCGTACGAGCAGTACTTC
J: TRBJ2-7
size: NA
D: TRBD1
V: TRBV2

CDR3: CASSYAGQETQYF
DNA: TGTGCCAGCAGTTACGCCGGGCAAGAGACCCAGTACTTC
J: TRBJ2-5
size: few
D: NA
V: TRBV13

CDR3: CASSSRTGRALNTEAFF
DNA: TGTGCCAGCAGTTCCCGGACAGGGAGGGCCCTGAACACTGAAGCTTTCTTT
J: TRBJ1-1
size: few
D: TRBD1
V: TRBV12-3/TRBV12-4

CDR3: CASSFTGGEYNEQFF
DNA: TGCGCCAGCAGCTTCACCGGGGGGGAATACAATGAGCAGTTCTTC
J: TRBJ2-1
size: NA
D: TRBD2
V: TRBV5-1

CDR3: CASSVGSPNTGELFF
DNA: TGTGCCAGCAGCGTCGGCAGCCCGAACACCGGGGAGCTGTTTTTT
J: TRBJ2-2
size: few
D: NA
V: TRBV9

CDR3: CASSLGRGIIGNEQFF
DNA: TGCGCCAGCAGCTTGGGGCGGGGAATTATTGGCAATGAGCAGTTCTTC
J: TRBJ2-1
size: NA
D: NA
V: TRBV5-1

CDR3: CSVPGLGGANTGELFF
DNA: TGCAGCGTTCCTGGCCTGGGAGGGGCGAACACCGGGGAGCTGTTTTTT
J: TRBJ2-2
size: few
D: TRBD2
V: TRBV29-1

CDR3: CAISEDLGRGNTEAFF
DNA: TGTGCCATCAGTGAGGACCTCGGACGCGGGAACACTGAAGCTTTCTTT
J: TRBJ1-1
size: few
D: NA
V: TRBV10-3

CDR3: CASSHEPWGGTDTQYF
DNA: TGTGCCAGCAGCCACGAACCTTGGGGCGGCACAGATACGCAGTATTTT
J: TRBJ2-3
size: NA
D: NA
V: TRBV3-1

CDR3: CSAQGHPPDNEQFF
DNA: TGCAGTGCCCAGGGCCATCCGCCTGACAATGAGCAGTTCTTC
J: TRBJ2-1
size: few
D: NA
V: TRBV20-1

CDR3: CASSPDTYYEQYF
DNA: TGTGCCAGCAGCCCAGACACATATTACGAGCAGTACTTC
J: TRBJ2-7
size: NA
D: NA
V: TRBV7-2

CDR3: CASSLAGIPDTQYF
DNA: TGCGCCAGCAGCTTGGCGGGGATCCCAGATACGCAGTATTTT
J: TRBJ2-3
size: few
D: NA
V: TRBV5-1

CDR3: CSVDPLAGGDNEQFF
DNA: TGCAGCGTTGACCCACTAGCGGGAGGGGACAATGAGCAGTTCTTC
J: TRBJ2-1
size: few
D: TRBD2
V: TRBV29-1

CDR3: CSARGARTEAFF
DNA: TGCAGTGCTAGGGGGGCGAGGACTGAAGCTTTCTTT
J: TRBJ1-1
size: few
D: NA
V: TRBV20-1

CDR3: CASSVQGGRSQPQHF
DNA: TGTGCCAGCAGTGTGCAAGGGGGCAGGAGTCAGCCCCAGCATTTT
J: TRBJ1-5
size: NA
D: TRBD1
V: TRBV2

CDR3: CASSNGQPSTGELFF
DNA: TGCGCCAGCAGCAACGGACAGCCGAGCACCGGGGAGCTGTTTTTT
J: TRBJ2-2
size: NA
D: NA
V: TRBV5-1

CDR3: CASSQEQGDFDEQYF
DNA: TGTGCCAGCAGCCAAGAACAGGGCGATTTCGACGAGCAGTACTTC
J: TRBJ2-7
size: few
D: NA
V: TRBV3-1

CDR3: CASSPPGSLNYGYTF
DNA: TGTGCCAGCAGTCCGCCCGGAAGCCTTAACTATGGCTACACCTTC
J: TRBJ1-2
size: few
D: NA
V: TRBV12-3/TRBV12-4

CDR3: CASSLAETGLYEQYF
DNA: TGTGCCAGCAGCTTAGCAGAAACAGGTCTGTACGAGCAGTACTTC
J: TRBJ2-7
size: once
D: NA
V: TRBV7-8

CDR3: CASSQNGPEAFF
DNA: TGTGCCAGCAGCCAGAACGGACCCGAAGCTTTCTTT
J: TRBJ1-1
size: few
D: NA
V: TRBV3-1

CDR3: CASSHWSQGVDSYTF
DNA: TGTGCCAGCAGCCACTGGTCTCAGGGGGTCGATAGCTACACCTTC
J: TRBJ1-2
size: NA
D: TRBD1
V: TRBV3-1